This passage covers 23 T cell receptor beta chains from one sample sequenced in a study of PD-L1 blockade in urothelial cancer. This sample's time point: peripheral blood 6 weeks after treatment start. The assay was immunoSEQ multiplex PCR, and TCRdb's table has in-frame clones only and misses some. The profile shows 30,000 or so clones, 70% to 90% of them singletons. Sequences were derived from PBMCs, sampled around atezolizumab (anti-PD-L1) treatment. The receptors stem from an elderly man with urothelial cancer.

The gene calls are TRBV5-1 and TRBJ2-7, with 10 positions matching TRBD1. Germline lookup yields CDR1 SGHRS and CDR2 YFSETQ. There are 15 residues in the CDR3. Trimming took 5 bases from V and 2 from J; bases not matched to a gene: 7. CDR3 DNA sequence: TGCGCCAGCAGGACCGGGACAGGGGTTGCCTACGAGCAGTACTTC. Amino acid sequence: CASRTGTGVAYEQYF.

On this clone itself: One end of the junction is discordant with germline, which a read error may explain. The chain has TRBV2 and TRBJ2-1, with D perhaps matching TRBD2 (5 bases). This CDR3 spans 12 amino acids. The germline V gene has CDR1 SNHLY and CDR2 FYNNEI. This CDR3 reads CASIEGSGEQFF. For the CDR3, the DNA is TGTGCCAGCATTGAAGGGAGCGGTGAGCAGTTCTTC. Looking up the rest from reference TRBV2 and TRBJ2-1 gives the full variable domain: EPEVTQTPSHQVTQMGQEVILRCVPISNHLYFYWYRQILGQKVEFLVSFYNNEISEKSEIFDDQFSVERPDGSNFTLKIRSTKLEDSAMYFCASIEGSGEQFFGPGTRLTVL.

V usage is TRBV4-1 and J usage is TRBJ2-3, with D perhaps TRBD2 (5 bases). Trimming removed 2 bases at V and 4 bases at J, with 22 bases between. Germline CDR1 is MGHRA and CDR2 is YSYEKL. The CDR3 covers 18 residues. The CDR3 bases are TGCGCCAGCAGCCAAAACCCGGGGAGTAGGCACTTCCCAGATACGCAGTATTTT. Protein sequence: CASSQNPGSRHFPDTQYF.

The chain couples TRBV19 to TRBJ2-3; 9 bases align to TRBD1. CDR3 length equals 14 residues. The germline V gene has CDR1 LNHDA and CDR2 SQIVND (reference sequence). The junction had 1 base not matched to a gene; V was cut back by 5 bases and J by 1 base. The CDR3 DNA reads TGTGCCAGTAGTCGGGACAGGGGCACAGATACGCAGTATTTT. It codes for CASSRDRGTDTQYF.

This chain uses TRBV18 with TRBJ1-2, with TRBD1 matching 8 bases. Germline loops: CDR1 KGHSH, CDR2 LQKENI. V lost 3 bases and J lost 6; bases outside the gene matches: 3. CDR3 size: 13 residues. The CDR3, as DNA: TGTGCCAGCTCACCCGGACAGGGTGATGGCTACACCTTC. Translating it yields CASSPGQGDGYTF.

The chain couples TRBV4-2 to TRBJ2-1, with 7 nucleotides matching TRBD2. V was pared by 0 bases and J by 4 bases, with 9 bases of the junction left unmatched. The CDR3 spans 17 residues. Germline V lookup: CDR1 LGHNA, CDR2 YNFKEQ. The CDR3 region is CASSQEEAVGGYNEQFF. The DNA of the CDR3 is TGTGCCAGCAGCCAAGAGGAAGCGGTGGGGGGGTACAATGAGCAGTTCTTC.

This clone was recorded once. The J gene is TRBJ1-5, the V gene TRBV6-1, with no clear D. CDR3 length: 14 amino acids. Germline loops: CDR1 MNHNS, CDR2 SASEGT. Trimming left V 3 bases short and J 6 bases short, with 12 bases between. CDR3 residues: CASSDWAGSQPQHF. As DNA, the CDR3 is TGTGCCAGCAGTGACTGGGCAGGCAGTCAGCCCCAGCATTTT.

The V call is TRBV27, the J call TRBJ1-2, with D possibly being TRBD1 (6 bases). The CDR3 consists of 15 residues. In germline, CDR1 is MNHEY, CDR2 SMNVEV (reference sequence). The V gene lost 4 bases and the J gene lost 5 bases, with 17 bases spanning the gap. In DNA, the CDR3 is TGTGCCAGCAGTTCTCAAACGACAGGAAAATATGGCTACACCTTC. This sequence encodes CASSSQTTGKYGYTF.

This sequence joins TRBV18 and TRBJ2-1; possible D gene TRBD2, 6 bases. Trimming cost V 2 bases and J 5 bases, with 16 bases left between them. Germline loops: CDR1 KGHSH, CDR2 LQKENI. The length of the CDR3 is 16 residues. The CDR3 spells CASSPDWSSVNNEQFF. The CDR3 DNA reads TGTGCCAGCTCACCAGACTGGTCTAGCGTCAACAATGAGCAGTTCTTC. Drawing the rest from reference TRBV18 and TRBJ2-1, the complete variable domain is NAGVMQNPRHLVRRRGQEARLRCSPMKGHSHVYWYRQLPEEGLKFMVYLQKENIIDESGMPKERFSAEFPKEGPSILRIQQVVRGDSAAYFCASSPDWSSVNNEQFFGPGTRLTVL.

The rearrangement links TRBV7-2 to TRBJ2-1, with TRBD2 matching over 7 bases. Trimming cost V 5 bases and J 4 bases; bases outside gene matches: 5. Looked up from germline, CDR1 is SGHTA and CDR2 is FQGNSA. The CDR3 sequence is 14 residues long. The CDR3 loop reads CASSPREEYNEQFF. The DNA of the CDR3 is TGTGCCAGCAGCCCCCGGGAGGAATACAATGAGCAGTTCTTC.

V usage is TRBV4-1 and J usage is TRBJ2-1, with 10 nucleotides matching TRBD1. CDR1 MGHRA and CDR2 YSYEKL come from the germline V gene. Unmatched junction bases numbered 9, after V lost 1 base and J lost 9 bases. This CDR3 spans 16 amino acids. The CDR3 region has the DNA TGCGCCAGCAGCCAAGGTATGAGACAGGGGGCGCCTGAGCAGTTCTTC. As protein: CASSQGMRQGAPEQFF.

V and J are TRBV19 and TRBJ1-2, with D maybe TRBD1 (6 bases). The V end lost 4 bases, the J end lost 8 bases, and 20 bases lay between the germline ends. The CDR3 is made up of 15 amino acids. Per germline, CDR1 LNHDA and CDR2 SQIVND (reference sequence). CDR3 sequence: CASSKGRQAVWGYTF. CDR3 in DNA: TGTGCCAGTAGTAAAGGGCGACAGGCGGTTTGGGGCTACACCTTC.

The rearrangement uses TRBV28 and TRBJ1-4, with 8 nucleotides matching TRBD1. The CDR3 sequence is 15 residues long. J was trimmed by 4 bases and V by 5 bases; bases with no gene match: 6. CDR1 is MDHEN, CDR2 SYDVKM, per germline. The CDR3 DNA reads TGTGCCAGCAGTCAGACGGACAGGGTTAATGAAAAACTGTTTTTT. It translates to CASSQTDRVNEKLFF. Full variable domain (remainder filled in from reference TRBV28 and TRBJ1-4): DVKVTQSSRYLVKRTGEKVFLECVQDMDHENMFWYRQDPGLGLRLIYFSYDVKMKEKGDIPEGYSVSREKKERFSLILESASTNQTSMYLCASSQTDRVNEKLFFGSGTQLSVL.

The chain uses TRBV27 and TRBJ1-2; TRBD1 matches 8 bases. Losses at the gene ends were 5 bases for V and 5 bases for J; bases not matched to a gene: 7. Germline CDR1 and CDR2: MNHEY and SMNVEV (reference sequence). The CDR3 has 14 amino acids. The CDR3 DNA is TGTGCCAGCAGTCCCCAGGGGGCATCGTATGGCTACACCTTC. Encoded protein: CASSPQGASYGYTF.

The J gene is TRBJ1-2, the V gene TRBV4-3; D is perhaps TRBD1 (6 bases). The germline V and J ends were trimmed by 3 bases and 2 bases, with 10 bases remaining between them. The CDR3 sequence is 14 residues long. Per the germline V gene, CDR1 is LGHNA and CDR2 is YSLEER. The CDR3 DNA is TGCGCCAGCAGCCACAGGGACAAAAACTATGGCTACACCTTC. Its protein product is CASSHRDKNYGYTF.

This clone has just one count. The chain employs TRBV5-4 and TRBJ1-1; TRBD1 might be the D (6 bases). V shed 2 bases and J shed 4 bases, with 12 bases lying between them. Germline V gene data show CDR1 as SGHNT and CDR2 as YYREEE (reference sequence). The CDR3 has 14 residues. Here the CDR3 reads CASSFRGRGTEAFF. The CDR3 DNA is TGTGCCAGCAGCTTCAGGGGAAGGGGCACTGAAGCTTTCTTT.

The V call is TRBV11-2, the J call TRBJ2-3; 10 bases fit TRBD1. Looked up from germline, CDR1 is SGHAT and CDR2 is FQNNGV. Trimming at V came to 8 bases and at J to 7 bases, leaving 6 bases not matched to a gene. The CDR3 runs to 13 residues. CDR3 nucleotides: TGTGCCAGCCGCCGGACAGGGGGGTATACGCAGTATTTT. Translated, it gives CASRRTGGYTQYF.

V and J are TRBV15 and TRBJ2-5; 13 nucleotides line up with TRBD2. Per the germline V gene, CDR1 is LNHNV and CDR2 is YYDKDF (reference sequence). V lost 0 bases, J lost 9 bases, and 4 bases stayed unmatched. The CDR3 is 15 residues long. CDR3: CATSREGTSGKAQYF. The DNA for the CDR3 is TGTGCCACCAGCAGAGAGGGGACTAGCGGGAAGGCCCAGTACTTC.

This clone turned up a few times. The chain is built from TRBV2 and TRBJ2-2; D unclear. The germline gives CDR1 SNHLY, CDR2 FYNNEI. Trimming took 5 bases from V and 1 from J, leaving 5 bases between them. The CDR3 loop spans 13 amino acids. The CDR3 nucleotides read TGTGCCAGCAGTTTCAAGAACACCGGGGAGCTGTTTTTT. This sequence encodes CASSFKNTGELFF.

The V call is TRBV6-1, the J call TRBJ2-3, with 8 bases matching TRBD1. After removal of 2 bases from V and 1 base from J, the junction contained 5 bases not matched to a gene. Germline-derived CDR1 and CDR2 are MNHNS and SASEGT. CDR3 length equals 16 residues. The CDR3 nucleotides read TGTGCCAGCAGTGAACAGGGGGCTGTGGGCACAGATACGCAGTATTTT. Its translation is CASSEQGAVGTDTQYF.

The CDR3: CASSGGLQGYYTIYF. Here the CDR3 DNA reads TGTGCCAGCAGTGGGGGATTACAGGGGTATTACACCATATATTTT. The chain employs TRBV6-1 and TRBJ1-3, with 7 bases that match TRBD1. Germline lookup yields CDR1 MNHNS and CDR2 SASEGT. CDR3 size: 15 residues. Losses at the gene ends were 4 bases for V and 8 bases for J; bases not matched to a gene: 11.

This clone was recorded once. The V and J genes are TRBV18 and TRBJ2-7; 8 bases are a match to TRBD2. The V segment lost 3 bases and the J segment 6 bases; nucleotides outside the gene matches: 16. In germline, CDR1 is KGHSH, CDR2 LQKENI. The length of the CDR3 is 17 residues. DNA for the CDR3: TGTGCCAGCTCACCGATGTCAGCGGGAGTAGGCCGTTTCGAGCAGTACTTC. Amino acids: CASSPMSAGVGRFEQYF.

The CDR3 sequence is CASSLGASGELFF. The CDR3, as DNA: TGTGCCAGCAGCTTAGGGGCTAGCGGGGAGCTGTTTTTT. J is TRBJ2-2 and V is TRBV5-6; D possibly corresponds to TRBD1 (5 bases). This CDR3 comprises 13 residues. Trimming cost V 2 bases and J 7 bases, with 9 bases left between them. Looked up from germline, CDR1 is SGHDT and CDR2 is YYEEEE.